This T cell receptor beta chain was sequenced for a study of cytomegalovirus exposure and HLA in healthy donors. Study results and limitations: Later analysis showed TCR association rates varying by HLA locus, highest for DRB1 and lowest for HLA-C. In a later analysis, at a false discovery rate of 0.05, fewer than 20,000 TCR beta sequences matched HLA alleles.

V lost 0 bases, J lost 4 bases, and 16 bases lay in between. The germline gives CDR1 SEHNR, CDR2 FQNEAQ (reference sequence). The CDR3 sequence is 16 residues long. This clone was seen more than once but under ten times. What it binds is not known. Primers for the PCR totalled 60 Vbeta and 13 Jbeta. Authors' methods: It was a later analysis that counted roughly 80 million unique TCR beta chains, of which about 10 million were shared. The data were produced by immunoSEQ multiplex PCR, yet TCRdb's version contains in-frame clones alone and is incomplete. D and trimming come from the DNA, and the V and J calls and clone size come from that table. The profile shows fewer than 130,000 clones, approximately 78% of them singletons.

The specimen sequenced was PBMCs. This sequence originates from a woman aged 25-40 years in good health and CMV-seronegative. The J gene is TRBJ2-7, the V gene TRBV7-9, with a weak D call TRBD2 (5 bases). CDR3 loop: CASSLAPELAAYEQYF. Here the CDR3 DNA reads TGTGCCAGCAGCTTAGCGCCGGAGCTAGCTGCGTACGAGCAGTACTTC.